The 21 T cell receptor beta chains in this list originate from one sample, sequenced in a study of PD-1 blockade in classical Hodgkin lymphoma. Exposure to brentuximab vedotin varied, and each patient had relapsed following autologous stem cell transplantation. Assay used: immunoSEQ multiplex PCR; TCRdb lists only in-frame clones, some missing. The sample lists 29,000 or so clones; 70% were seen once. This material consisted of peripheral blood mononuclear cells (PBMCs), taken before the second cycle of nivolumab. The source is a human donor with classical Hodgkin lymphoma.

V is TRBV4-3 and J is TRBJ2-2, with 7 nucleotides matching TRBD2. The CDR3 is made up of 17 amino acids. V dropped 0 bases and J dropped 2; count of bases not matched to a gene: 6. Germline V gives CDR1 LGHNA, CDR2 YSLEER. The CDR3 spells CASSQDLGGGNTGELFF. The CDR3, as DNA: TGCGCCAGCAGCCAAGATTTAGGCGGGGGAAACACCGGGGAGCTGTTTTTT.

This clone appeared a few times. The chain has TRBV27 and TRBJ1-4; D is unresolved. In germline, CDR1 is MNHEY, CDR2 SMNVEV (reference sequence). With 5 bases removed from V and 8 bases from J, the gap between germline ends came to 9 bases. This CDR3 region has 12 residues. CDR3 in DNA: TGTGCCAGCAGTGAATTCGGAGAAAAACTGTTTTTT. It is translated as CASSEFGEKLFF.

The chain combines TRBV6-1 with TRBJ2-7; TRBD1 aligns across 9 bases. V was pared by 8 bases and J by 1 base, with 6 bases of the junction left unmatched. Germline CDR1 reads MNHNS; CDR2 reads SASEGT. This CDR3 has 14 amino acids. CDR3 sequence (DNA): TGTGCCAGCGCCTACAGGGGGCCGTCCTACGAGCAGTACTTC. Protein product: CASAYRGPSYEQYF.

The chain employs TRBV6-5 and TRBJ1-5; D possibly corresponds to TRBD1 (5 bases). Germline V gene lookup returns CDR1 MNHEY and CDR2 SVGAGI. CDR3 size: 15 residues. Trimming shortened V by 6 bases and J by 2 bases, and 14 bases separated the two germline ends. Here the CDR3 DNA reads TGTGCCAGCAGCCTAACAGGTTTCGGCAATCAGCCCCAGCATTTT. Residues: CASSLTGFGNQPQHF.

The V gene is TRBV5-8, the J gene TRBJ2-7; D gene ambiguous. Deletions cut 5 bases from V and 3 bases from J, with 12 bases between. The CDR3 is made up of 13 amino acids. Germline V lookup: CDR1 SGHTS, CDR2 YDEGEE. The CDR3 DNA is TGTGCCAGCAGTAACGGCGGTATCTACGAGCAGTACTTC. Translated, it gives CASSNGGIYEQYF.

The gene calls are TRBV7-9 and TRBJ1-2, with 7 bases fitting TRBD1. Germline V gene lookup returns CDR1 SEHNR and CDR2 FQNEAQ (reference sequence). This CDR3 spans 16 amino acids. Trimming removed 5 bases from V and 1 base from J; junction bases left unmatched: 10. The CDR3 loop reads CASSDSSGGFNYGYTF. In nucleotides, the CDR3 is TGTGCCAGCAGCGACTCTTCAGGGGGGTTTAACTATGGCTACACCTTC.

The genes are TRBV27 and TRBJ1-5, with a tentative D call TRBD1 (5 bases). Trimming took off 4 bases at V and 4 bases at J, with 8 bases between the two ends. Germline V gene data show CDR1 as MNHEY and CDR2 as SMNVEV (reference sequence). There are 13 residues in the CDR3. For the CDR3, the DNA is TGTGCCAGCAGTTACCAGGGAAATCAGCCCCAGCATTTT. Protein sequence: CASSYQGNQPQHF.

Here the CDR3 DNA reads TGTGCCAGCAGTGAAGGCAGAACTAGCACAGATACGCAGTATTTT. It is translated as CASSEGRTSTDTQYF. The chain links TRBV6-4 to TRBJ2-3, with no clear D. Per the germline V gene, CDR1 is MRHNA and CDR2 is SNTAGT. This CDR3 has 15 amino acids. The germline V and J ends were trimmed by 3 bases and 0 bases, with 10 bases remaining between them.

By sample share, this clone is medium-sized (0.01 to 0.1%). This chain connects TRBV28 to TRBJ2-7; 7 positions match TRBD1. The length of the CDR3 is 15 residues. J gave up 4 bases and V 4 bases, and 10 bases lay outside the gene matches. Germline CDR1 MDHEN, CDR2 SYDVKM. CDR3 loop: CASSSLGDSPYEQYV. As DNA, the CDR3 is TGTGCCAGCAGTTCATTGGGGGACAGTCCTTACGAGCAGTACGTC.

The chain uses TRBV28 and TRBJ2-7, with 7 nucleotides matching TRBD1. From germline, CDR1 is MDHEN and CDR2 SYDVKM. V gave up 7 bases and J gave up 12 bases; unmatched junction bases: 9. The CDR3 extends over 11 amino acids. The CDR3 loop is CASNNDREPYF. As DNA, the CDR3 is TGTGCCAGCAACAACGACAGGGAACCGTACTTC.

The V call is TRBV30, the J call TRBJ2-1; no definite D call. Looked up from germline, CDR1 is GTSNPN and CDR2 is SVGIG (reference sequence). Between the trimmed V and J ends, which lost 2 bases and 11 bases, there was a span of 10 bases. The CDR3 extends over 11 amino acids. CDR3 DNA: TGTGCCTGGAGTCTAGATTTCAAGCAGTTCTTC. This gives the protein CAWSLDFKQFF.

The chain links TRBV29-1 to TRBJ1-1; D perhaps matches TRBD1 (5 bases). The V end lost 0 bases, the J end lost 2 bases, and 10 bases lay between the germline ends. The CDR3 length is 14 residues. CDR1 is SQVTM, CDR2 ANQGSEA, per germline. DNA of the CDR3: TGCAGCGTTGAAGATTGGGACCAAAACACTGAAGCTTTCTTT. Encoded protein: CSVEDWDQNTEAFF.

This chain joins TRBV28 and TRBJ1-3, with D unclear. V dropped 4 bases and J dropped 1 base, with 11 bases sitting between them. Germline CDR1 is MDHEN and CDR2 is SYDVKM. There are 15 residues in the CDR3. CDR3 region: CASSSLAGSGNTIYF. In nucleotides, the CDR3 is TGTGCCAGCAGTTCCCTGGCGGGTTCTGGAAACACCATATATTTT.

This chain uses TRBV6-1 with TRBJ1-6; TRBD1 matches at 7 bases. The CDR3 extends over 13 amino acids. J lost 13 bases, V lost 10 bases, and 13 bases had no gene match. The V gene's germline CDR1 is MNHNS and CDR2 SASEGT. Written as DNA, the CDR3 is TGTGCCACCGCTACAGGGGACATAGGGCCCCTCCACTTT. Amino acids: CATATGDIGPLHF.

The chain couples TRBV7-2 to TRBJ2-7, with 7 bases fitting TRBD1. Trimming took 0 bases from V and 1 from J; bases not matched to a gene: 3. There are 15 residues in the CDR3. CDR1 and CDR2 (germline): SGHTA, FQGNSA. The CDR3 DNA reads as TGTGCCAGCAGCTTAGCGCCGGGACAGTCCTACGAGCAGTACTTC. Translating it yields CASSLAPGQSYEQYF. Variable domain in full (rest from reference TRBV7-2 and TRBJ2-7): GAGVSQSPSNKVTEKGKDVELRCDPISGHTALYWYRQSLGQGLEFLIYFQGNSAPDKSGLPSDRFSAERTGGSVSTLTIQRTQQEDSAVYLCASSLAPGQSYEQYFGPGTRLTVT.

Regarding this clone: Other DNA variants within this sample encode the same CDR3. The V gene is TRBV6-5, the J gene TRBJ2-3, with TRBD2 matching over 7 bases. This CDR3 comprises 14 residues. Trimming cost V 2 bases and J 3 bases; bases outside gene matches: 2. The V gene's germline CDR1 is MNHEY and CDR2 SVGAGI. As DNA, the CDR3 is TGTGCCAGCAGTTACGGGGGGGTAACAGATACGCAGTATTTT. Translation: CASSYGGVTDTQYF.

This chain joins TRBV6-1 and TRBJ2-5, with 7 bases identical to TRBD1. The V gene's germline CDR1 is MNHNS and CDR2 SASEGT. The J segment lost 2 bases and the V segment lost 5 bases, leaving 5 bases of the junction unmatched. This CDR3 has 14 amino acids. CDR3 sequence reads: CASSLQGWQETQYF. Here the CDR3 DNA reads TGTGCCAGCAGTTTACAGGGGTGGCAAGAGACCCAGTACTTC.

The chain employs TRBV29-1 and TRBJ1-3; D is uncertain. Trimming pared 3 bases from V and 3 bases from J, leaving 9 bases between. CDR3 length: 13 amino acids. Germline values: CDR1 SQVTM, CDR2 ANQGSEA. CDR3 nucleotides: TGCAGCGTTGAGGAACAGAATGGAAACACCATATATTTT. Its protein is CSVEEQNGNTIYF.

The V gene is TRBV27, the J gene TRBJ1-1, with no clear D. Germline assignment: CDR1 MNHEY and CDR2 SMNVEV (reference sequence). CDR3 size: 14 residues. The ends were cut back, 2 bases at V and 1 base at J, with 8 bases in the middle. The CDR3 nucleotides read TGTGCCAGCAGTTTAGAACGGGGGAACACTGAAGCTTTCTTT. Its protein is CASSLERGNTEAFF.

This clone is a singleton in its sample. A junction boundary mismatches the germline segment, possibly from a read error. This chain uses TRBV28 with TRBJ2-5; D may correspond to TRBD1 or TRBD2 (5 bases each). Germline V gene sequence: CDR1 MDHEN, CDR2 SYDVKM. The CDR3 is made up of 12 amino acids. CDR3: CASSGNSGTQNF. In DNA form, the CDR3 reads TGTGCCAGCAGTGGTAACTCCGGGACCCAAAACTTC.

This chain uses TRBV7-6 with TRBJ2-7; no reliable D call. CDR3 length equals 13 residues. The ends were cut back, 5 bases at V and 0 bases at J, with 8 bases in the middle. Germline V gene lookup returns CDR1 SGHVS and CDR2 FNYEAQ. The CDR3 sequence is CASSAQPSYEQYF. The CDR3 region has the DNA TGTGCCAGCAGCGCGCAGCCCTCCTACGAGCAGTACTTC.